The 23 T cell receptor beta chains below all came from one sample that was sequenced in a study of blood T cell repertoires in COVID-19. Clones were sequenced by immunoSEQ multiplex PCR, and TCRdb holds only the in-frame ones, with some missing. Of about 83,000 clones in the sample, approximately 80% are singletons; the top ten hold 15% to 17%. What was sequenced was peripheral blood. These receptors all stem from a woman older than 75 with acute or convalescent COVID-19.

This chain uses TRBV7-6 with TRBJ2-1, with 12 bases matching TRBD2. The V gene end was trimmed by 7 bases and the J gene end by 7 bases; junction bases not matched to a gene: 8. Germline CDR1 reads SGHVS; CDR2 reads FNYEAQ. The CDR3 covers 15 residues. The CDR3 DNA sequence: TGTGCCAGCACAAGGACTAGCGGGGAGGGGAATGAGCAGTTCTTC. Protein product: CASTRTSGEGNEQFF.

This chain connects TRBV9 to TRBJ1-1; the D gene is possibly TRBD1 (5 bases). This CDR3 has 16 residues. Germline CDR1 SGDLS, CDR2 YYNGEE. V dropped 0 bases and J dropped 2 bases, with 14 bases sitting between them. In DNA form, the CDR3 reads TGTGCCAGCAGCGTAGGGTCGTCCAGGGCCAACACTGAAGCTTTCTTT. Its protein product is CASSVGSSRANTEAFF.

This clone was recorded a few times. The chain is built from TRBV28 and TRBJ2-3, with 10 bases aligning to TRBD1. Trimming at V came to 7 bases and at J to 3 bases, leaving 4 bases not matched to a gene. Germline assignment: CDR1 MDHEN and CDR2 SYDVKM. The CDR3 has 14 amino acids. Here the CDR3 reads CASTGQGETDTQYF. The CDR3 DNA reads TGTGCCAGCACCGGACAGGGGGAGACAGATACGCAGTATTTT.

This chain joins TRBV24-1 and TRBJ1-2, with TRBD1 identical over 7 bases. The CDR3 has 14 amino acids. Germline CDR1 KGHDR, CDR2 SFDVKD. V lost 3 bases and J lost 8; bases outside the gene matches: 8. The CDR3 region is CATSDRYRGDGYTF. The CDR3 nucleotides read TGTGCCACCAGTGATCGCTACAGGGGTGACGGCTACACCTTC.

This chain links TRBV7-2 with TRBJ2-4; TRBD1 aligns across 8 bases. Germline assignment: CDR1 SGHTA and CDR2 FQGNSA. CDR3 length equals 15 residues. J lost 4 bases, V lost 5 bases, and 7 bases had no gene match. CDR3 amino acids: CASSHPRTGKNIQYF. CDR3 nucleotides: TGTGCCAGCAGCCACCCCCGGACAGGGAAAAACATTCAGTACTTC.

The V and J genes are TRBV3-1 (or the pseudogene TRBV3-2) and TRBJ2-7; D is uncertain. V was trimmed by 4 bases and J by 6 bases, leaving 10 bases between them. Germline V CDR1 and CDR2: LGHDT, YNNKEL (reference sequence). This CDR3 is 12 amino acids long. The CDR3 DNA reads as TGTGCCAGCAGCCGTAACTCGGGCGAGCAGTACTTC. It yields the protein CASSRNSGEQYF.

This CDR3 reads CASSSSYNSPLHF. Written as DNA, the CDR3 is TGTGCCAGCAGCTCATCATATAATTCACCCCTCCACTTT. The rearrangement uses TRBV5-6 and TRBJ1-6; D remains unclear. Germline values: CDR1 SGHDT, CDR2 YYEEEE. V was cut by 3 bases and J by 4 bases, with 5 bases left in between. The CDR3 loop spans 13 amino acids. The full variable domain, its missing parts supplied by reference TRBV5-6 and TRBJ1-6, is DAGVTQSPTHLIKTRGQQVTLRCSPKSGHDTVSWYQQALGQGPQFIFQYYEEEERQRGNFPDRFSGHQFPNYSSELNVNALLLGDSALYLCASSSSYNSPLHFGNGTRLTVT.

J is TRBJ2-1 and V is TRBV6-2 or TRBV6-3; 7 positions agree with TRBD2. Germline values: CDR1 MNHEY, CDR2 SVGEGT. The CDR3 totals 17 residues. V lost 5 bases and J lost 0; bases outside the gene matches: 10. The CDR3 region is CASSKKLGGGSYNEQFF. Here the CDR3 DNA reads TGTGCCAGCAGTAAAAAATTAGGCGGGGGCTCCTACAATGAGCAGTTCTTC.

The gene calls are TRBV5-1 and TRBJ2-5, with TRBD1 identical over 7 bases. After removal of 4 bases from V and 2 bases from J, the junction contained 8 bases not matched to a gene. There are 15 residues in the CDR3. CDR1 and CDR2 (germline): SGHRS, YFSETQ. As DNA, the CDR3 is TGCGCCAGCAGCGGGGCCGGACAGGCTCAAGAGACCCAGTACTTC. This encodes CASSGAGQAQETQYF. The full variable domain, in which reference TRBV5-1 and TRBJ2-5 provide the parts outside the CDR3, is KAGVTQTPRYLIKTRGQQVTLSCSPISGHRSVSWYQQTPGQGLQFLFEYFSETQRNKGNFPGRFSGRQFSNSRSEMNVSTLELGDSALYLCASSGAGQAQETQYFGPGTRLLVL.

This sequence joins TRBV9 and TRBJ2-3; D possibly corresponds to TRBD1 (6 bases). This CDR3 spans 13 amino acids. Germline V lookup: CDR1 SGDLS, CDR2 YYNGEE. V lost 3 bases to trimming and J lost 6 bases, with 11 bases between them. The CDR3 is CASSDRTDDTQYF. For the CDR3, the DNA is TGTGCCAGCAGCGACCGGACAGACGATACGCAGTATTTT. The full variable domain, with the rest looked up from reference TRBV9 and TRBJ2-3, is DSGVTQTPKHLITATGQRVTLRCSPRSGDLSVYWYQQSLDQGLQFLIQYYNGEERAKGNILERFSAQQFPDLHSELNLSSLELGDSALYFCASSDRTDDTQYFGPGTRLTVL.

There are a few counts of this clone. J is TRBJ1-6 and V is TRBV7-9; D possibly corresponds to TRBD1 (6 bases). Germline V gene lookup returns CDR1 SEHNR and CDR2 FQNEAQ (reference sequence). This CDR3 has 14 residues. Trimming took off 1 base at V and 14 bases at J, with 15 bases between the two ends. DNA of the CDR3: TGTGCCAGCAGCTTAGACCGGGGAGGGGGGACCCTCCACTTT. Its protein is CASSLDRGGGTLHF.

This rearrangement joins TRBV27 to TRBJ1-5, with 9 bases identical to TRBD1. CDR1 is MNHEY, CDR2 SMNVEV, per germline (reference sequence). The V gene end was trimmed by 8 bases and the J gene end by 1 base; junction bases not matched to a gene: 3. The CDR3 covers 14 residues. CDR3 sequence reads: CASRTGASNQPQHF. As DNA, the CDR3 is TGTGCCAGCCGGACAGGGGCCAGCAATCAGCCCCAGCATTTT.

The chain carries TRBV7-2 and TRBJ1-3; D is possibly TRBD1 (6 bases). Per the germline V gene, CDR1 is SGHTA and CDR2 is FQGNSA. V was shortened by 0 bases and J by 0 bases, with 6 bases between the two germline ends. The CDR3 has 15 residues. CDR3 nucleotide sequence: TGTGCCAGCAGCTTAGCAGGGGGCTCTGGAAACACCATATATTTT. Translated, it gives CASSLAGGSGNTIYF.

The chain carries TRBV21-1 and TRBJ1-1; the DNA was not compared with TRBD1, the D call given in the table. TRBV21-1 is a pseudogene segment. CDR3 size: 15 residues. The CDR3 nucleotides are TGTGCCAGCAGCCATCGGACAGGGTATGCCACTGAAGCTTTCTTT. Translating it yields CASSHRTGYATEAFF.

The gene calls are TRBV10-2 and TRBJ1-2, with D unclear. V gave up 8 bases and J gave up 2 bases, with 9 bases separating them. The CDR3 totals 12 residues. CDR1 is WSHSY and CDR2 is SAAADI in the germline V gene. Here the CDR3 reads CASSMENYGYTF. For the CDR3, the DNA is TGCGCCAGCTCAATGGAGAACTATGGCTACACCTTC.

DNA for the CDR3: TGTGCCAGCAGTCGAACTAGCATTAATGAGCAGTTCTTC. The encoded protein is CASSRTSINEQFF. The chain links TRBV28 to TRBJ2-1, with D possibly TRBD2 on 6 matching bases. Trimming pared 5 bases from V and 7 bases from J, leaving 12 bases between. The germline V gene encodes CDR1 MDHEN and CDR2 SYDVKM. This CDR3 spans 13 amino acids.

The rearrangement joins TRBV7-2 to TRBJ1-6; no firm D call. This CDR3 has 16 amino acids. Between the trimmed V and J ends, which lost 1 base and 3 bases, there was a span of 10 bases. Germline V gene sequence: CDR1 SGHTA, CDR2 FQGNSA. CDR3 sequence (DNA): TGTGCCAGCAGCTTAGAATTACCGAGCTATAATTCACCCCTCCACTTT. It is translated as CASSLELPSYNSPLHF.

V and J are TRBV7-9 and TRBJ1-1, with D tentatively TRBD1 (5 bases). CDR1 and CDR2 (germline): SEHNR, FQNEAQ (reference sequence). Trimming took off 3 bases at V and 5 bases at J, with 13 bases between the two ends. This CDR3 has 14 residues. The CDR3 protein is CASSFNQGGTEAFF. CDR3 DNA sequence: TGTGCCAGCAGCTTTAATCAGGGTGGGACTGAAGCTTTCTTT. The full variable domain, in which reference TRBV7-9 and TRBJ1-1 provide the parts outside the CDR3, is DTGVSQNPRHKITKRGQNVTFRCDPISEHNRLYWYRQTLGQGPEFLTYFQNEAQLEKSRLLSDRFSAERPKGSFSTLEIQRTEQGDSAMYLCASSFNQGGTEAFFGQGTRLTVV.

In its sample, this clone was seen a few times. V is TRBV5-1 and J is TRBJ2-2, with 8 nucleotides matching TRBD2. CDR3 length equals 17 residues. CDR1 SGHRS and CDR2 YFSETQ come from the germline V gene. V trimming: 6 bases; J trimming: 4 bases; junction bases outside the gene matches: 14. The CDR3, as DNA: TGCGCCAGCACTCGAAACCCGGGGGGGCCAAGCACCGGGGAGCTGTTTTTT. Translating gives CASTRNPGGPSTGELFF.

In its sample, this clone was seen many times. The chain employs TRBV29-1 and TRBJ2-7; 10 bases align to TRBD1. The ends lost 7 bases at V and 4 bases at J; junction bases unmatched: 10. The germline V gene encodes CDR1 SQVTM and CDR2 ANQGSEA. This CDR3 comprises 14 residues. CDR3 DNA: TGCAGCGACCGTCCCCGGGACAGGGGTTACGAGCAGTACTTC. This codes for CSDRPRDRGYEQYF.

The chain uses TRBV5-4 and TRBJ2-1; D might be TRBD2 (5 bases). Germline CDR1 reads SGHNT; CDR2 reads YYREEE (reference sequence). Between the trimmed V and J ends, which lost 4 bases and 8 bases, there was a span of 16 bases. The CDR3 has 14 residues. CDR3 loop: CASSPDPTRDEQFF. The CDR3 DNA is TGTGCCAGCAGCCCGGACCCTACTAGGGATGAGCAGTTCTTC.

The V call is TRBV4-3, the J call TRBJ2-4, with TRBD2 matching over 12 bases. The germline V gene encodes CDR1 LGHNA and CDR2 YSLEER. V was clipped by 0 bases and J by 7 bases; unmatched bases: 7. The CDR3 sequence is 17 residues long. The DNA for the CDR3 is TGCGCCAGCAGCCAAGACGCTAGCGGGGGGGCCGGGAACATTCAGTACTTC. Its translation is CASSQDASGGAGNIQYF.

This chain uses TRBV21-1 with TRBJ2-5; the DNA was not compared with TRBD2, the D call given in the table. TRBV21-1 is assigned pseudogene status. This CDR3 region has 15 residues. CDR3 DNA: TGTGCCAGCAGCAAAGCCCTGAGCGGGAAAGAGACCCAGTACTTC. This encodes CASSKALSGKETQYF.